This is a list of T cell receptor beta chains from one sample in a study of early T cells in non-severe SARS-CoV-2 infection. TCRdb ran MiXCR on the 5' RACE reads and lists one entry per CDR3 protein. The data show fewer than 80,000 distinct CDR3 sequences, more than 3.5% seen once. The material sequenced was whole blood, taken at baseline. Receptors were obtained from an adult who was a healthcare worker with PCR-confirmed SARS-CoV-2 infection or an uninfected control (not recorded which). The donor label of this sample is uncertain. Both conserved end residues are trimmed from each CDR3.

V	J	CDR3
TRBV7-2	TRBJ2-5	ASSLVSFSGGQETQY
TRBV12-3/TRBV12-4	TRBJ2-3	AGSSTDTQY
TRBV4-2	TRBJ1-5	ASSQEQGPQPQH
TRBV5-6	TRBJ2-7	ASSLTGGTYEQY
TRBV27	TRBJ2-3	ASRQGQGALHTQY
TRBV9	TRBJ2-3	ASSPDRVQGDTQY
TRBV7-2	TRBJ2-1	ASSLGLAAYNEQF
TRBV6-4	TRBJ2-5	ASSGAAGQETQY
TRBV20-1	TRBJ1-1	SASRGDTEAF
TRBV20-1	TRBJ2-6	SARDFRGSGANVLT
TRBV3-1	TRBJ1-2	ASSPGGTGSHT
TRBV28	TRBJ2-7	ASSLRGPYEQY
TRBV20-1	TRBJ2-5	SAVDRDRGQETQY
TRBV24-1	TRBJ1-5	ATRGAGNQPQH
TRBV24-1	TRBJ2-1	ATSDWVTSGGYNEQF
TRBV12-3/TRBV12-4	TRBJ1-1	ASTQGARTEAF
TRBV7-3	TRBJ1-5	ASSYDRGQPQH
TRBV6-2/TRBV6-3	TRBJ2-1	ASSWAGGYTHEQF
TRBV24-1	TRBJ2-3	ATSDRTGGADTQY
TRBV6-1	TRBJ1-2	ASSGPGRSDVYGYGYT
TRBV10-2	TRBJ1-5	ASRKDRDLAKPQH
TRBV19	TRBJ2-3	ATSAAGNTDTQY
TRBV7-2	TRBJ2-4	ASSLSGGVGKNIQY
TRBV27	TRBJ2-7	ASSLIGSEQY
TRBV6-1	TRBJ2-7	ASRAQRGGVNEQY
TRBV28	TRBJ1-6	ASSPTGTTPGNSPLH
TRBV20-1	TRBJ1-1	SARTGTGDEAF